Below, one TCR beta chain is given with its context. This sample is drawn from a study of blood T cell repertoires in COVID-19. Study-wide background: The samples span acute and convalescent COVID-19 from the United States, Italy and Spain.

CDR3 length equals 13 residues. V lost 3 bases to trimming and J lost 9 bases, with 12 bases between them. In the original processing: It was from reference gene primer amplification that nucleated cell counts were estimated. This table comes from immunoSEQ multiplex PCR, and its TCRdb copy is limited to in-frame clones, with some not included. The D gene and trimming were derived from the DNA, and the V and J assignments and clone size from that table. The sample carries fewer than 300,000 clones, just over 90% recorded once. Participants were aged roughly 18 to 89 years from 20 to 30 US areas. This clonotype originated in a woman between 40 and 50 years old with acute COVID-19. The sample comprised PBMCs or T cells enriched from blood (not recorded which). The chain has TRBV12-3 or TRBV12-4 and TRBJ1-5; D gene unclear. As DNA, the CDR3 is TGTGCCAGCAGTTTTAGTGAGGGTCGGCCCCAGCATTTT. It specifies CASSFSEGRPQHF.